The rows below give T cell receptor beta chains drawn from one sample of a study of blood T cell repertoires in COVID-19. Data came from immunoSEQ multiplex PCR; TCRdb stores just in-frame clones and leaves some out. There are fewer than 400,000 clones in the sample; 75% to 90% occur only once, and over 1.5% lies in the top ten. Source material: PBMCs or T cells enriched from blood (not recorded which). All receptors come from a woman between 25 and 40 years old who had been exposed to COVID-19. The CDR3 runs from the conserved cysteine through the conserved F or W. The D gene is left open where the match is weak. Some rows mark clone size as missing; the rest say once, few, many or name a class of expanded clone.

d_call j_call v_call clone_size cdr3_aa cdr3_nt
NA TRBJ2-1 TRBV12-3/TRBV12-4 few CASTLYNEQFF TGTGCCAGCACCCTCTACAATGAGCAGTTCTTC
NA TRBJ1-3 TRBV2 few CASSDQGYGSGNTIYF TGTGCCAGCAGTGATCAGGGTTACGGCTCTGGAAACACCATATATTTT
TRBD1 TRBJ2-5 TRBV12-3/TRBV12-4 once CASKRTGQETQYF TGTGCCAGCAAGCGGACAGGGCAAGAGACCCAGTACTTC
NA TRBJ2-3 TRBV30 NA CAWIIWPTDTQYF TGTGCCTGGATTATCTGGCCCACAGATACGCAGTATTTT
NA TRBJ1-1 TRBV7-8 NA CASSRVPKAAVRAFF TGTGCCAGCAGCCGCGTACCAAAGGCGGCAGTTCGGGCTTTCTTT
NA TRBJ1-1 TRBV28 NA CASSLRRGGRGTEAFF TGTGCCAGCAGTTTACGGAGGGGGGGAAGAGGCACTGAAGCTTTCTTT
NA TRBJ1-6 TRBV5-8 NA CASSLDSGSYNSPLHF TGTGCCAGCAGCCTGGACAGCGGCTCCTATAATTCACCCCTCCACTTT
NA TRBJ2-4 TRBV6-4 once CASSDREEGIQYF TGTGCCAGCAGTGACAGGGAAGAGGGCATTCAGTACTTC
NA TRBJ2-1 TRBV13 NA CASSLFRGNEQFF TGTGCCAGCAGCTTATTTCGGGGGAATGAGCAGTTCTTC
TRBD1 TRBJ1-2 TRBV7-9 NA CASSLPTGDGYTF TGTGCCAGCAGCTTACCTACAGGGGATGGCTACACCTTC
NA TRBJ1-6 TRBV6-4 NA CASSEGAQTPLHF TGTGCCAGCAGTGAGGGGGCGCAGACACCCCTCCACTTT
TRBD2 TRBJ2-7 TRBV2 NA CASSGLATSYEQYF TGTGCCAGCAGTGGACTAGCGACCTCCTACGAGCAGTACTTC
TRBD1 TRBJ1-5 TRBV3-1/TRBV3-2 few CASSDRGLSNQPQHF TGTGCCAGCAGTGACAGGGGGCTAAGCAATCAGCCCCAGCATTTT
NA TRBJ2-5 TRBV5-6 NA CASSFGTQETQYF TGTGCCAGCAGTTTCGGGACTCAAGAGACCCAGTACTTC
TRBD1 TRBJ1-1 TRBV29-1 NA CSVRTGQNTEAFF TGCAGCGTTCGGACAGGCCAGAACACTGAAGCTTTCTTT
TRBD2 TRBJ2-7 TRBV4-2 NA CASSQDSIRRAGGPDSYEQYF TGTGCCAGCAGCCAAGACTCGATCAGGCGAGCGGGGGGACCTGACTCCTACGAGCAGTACTTC
TRBD2 TRBJ2-1 TRBV28 NA CASSFPGLAPFF TGTGCCAGCAGTTTTCCGGGACTAGCCCCCTTCTTC